The 5 T cell receptor beta chains below were found in one sample sequenced in a study of shared clonotypes between healthy human individuals. Profiled with immunoSEQ multiplex PCR; TCRdb holds only in-frame clones, not every one. Of 300,000 to 350,000 clones listed, about 73% are singletons. The sequencing input was memory CD4+ T cells sorted from blood. Documented subset: CD45RA-negative fraction. These receptor sequences come from a man aged 30 to 45 in good health.

The chain recombines TRBV5-6 with TRBJ1-2, with 8 positions matching TRBD1. CDR1 SGHDT and CDR2 YYEEEE come from the germline V gene. Losses at the gene ends were 2 bases for V and 4 bases for J; bases not matched to a gene: 10. The CDR3 is 16 amino acids. The CDR3, as DNA: TGTGCCAGCAGCTTACTTTCCGGGACAGGCCCCTATGGCTACACCTTC. Translation: CASSLLSGTGPYGYTF.

The V and J genes are TRBV4-1 and TRBJ1-6; 7 bases fit TRBD1. V gave up 4 bases and J gave up 5 bases; unmatched junction bases: 11. The CDR3 loop spans 17 amino acids. Germline V CDR1 and CDR2: MGHRA, YSYEKL. CDR3 region: CASSPETGIRDNSPLHF. The CDR3 coding sequence is TGCGCCAGCAGCCCAGAGACAGGGATCCGTGATAATTCACCCCTCCACTTT.

In this sample, this clone turned up a few times. J is TRBJ1-3 and V is TRBV9; tentative D call: TRBD1 (6 bases). This CDR3 region has 14 residues. Germline loops: CDR1 SGDLS, CDR2 YYNGEE. V shed 4 bases and J shed 7 bases, with 15 bases lying between them. CDR3 sequence reads: CASSPGVTWNTIYF. In nucleotides, the CDR3 is TGTGCCAGCAGCCCAGGGGTTACCTGGAACACCATATATTTT.

In this sample, this clone turned up once. The chain couples TRBV7-9 to TRBJ2-1; D remains ambiguous. This CDR3 comprises 12 residues. Germline V gene data show CDR1 as SEHNR and CDR2 as FQNEAQ (reference sequence). V lost 4 bases to trimming and J lost 12 bases, with 13 bases between them. DNA of the CDR3: TGTGCCAGCAGCTCCCTCTTGAAGGGGCAGTTCTTC. Protein: CASSSLLKGQFF.

This rearrangement joins TRBV4-3 to TRBJ2-5; D is unresolved. V was pared by 3 bases and J by 0 bases, with 20 bases between. Germline CDR1 and CDR2: LGHNA and YSLEER. The CDR3 sequence is 18 residues long. CDR3 nucleotides: TGCGCCAGCAGCCAGACGCGTGTGGGGAACCCGTACCAAGAGACCCAGTACTTC. It encodes CASSQTRVGNPYQETQYF.